This passage covers 26 T cell receptor beta chains from one sample sequenced in a study of breast tumors, draining lymph nodes, adjacent tissues (dated by TCRdb to about 2016). Libraries were constructed by multiplex PCR. TCRdb records Illumina HiSeq 2000 as the sequencer. The public sequencing data were trimmed at Q25 with fastp and processed into clonotypes with MiXCR by TCRdb, which kept only in-frame beta chains. Each CDR3 protein gets just one entry, which takes the most common genes and DNA from the rows behind it. In this sample the table shows approximately 250,000 distinct CDR3 sequences, 34% of which occur a single time. 3.6% of the sample is held by the ten biggest clonotypes. Lymph node samples were obtained from the axillary draining lymph nodes of breast cancer patients. The source material was axillary lymph node tissue. All receptors derive from a female donor with breast cancer. Some clones in this sample may be carry-over from other donors' samples.

This clonotype appeared a few times. The chain joins TRBV28 to TRBJ1-4; D not resolved. CDR1 MDHEN and CDR2 SYDVKM come from the germline V gene. CDR3 length: 14 amino acids. With 3 bases removed from V and 0 bases from J, the gap between germline ends came to 5 bases. The CDR3 nucleotides read TGTGCCAGCAGTTTGTTTACAACTAATGAAAAACTGTTTTTT. Translating gives CASSLFTTNEKLFF.

This clonotype was detected only once. A much larger clone is a single base away; this may be a read error. The chain couples TRBV6-6 to TRBJ2-2, with D possibly matching TRBD2 (5 bases). Germline V lookup: CDR1 MNHNY, CDR2 SVGAGI (reference sequence). This CDR3 has 14 residues. In nucleotides, the CDR3 is TGTGCCAGCAGGAGCCTGAGCAACACCGGGGAGCTGCTTTTT. Translated: CASRSLSNTGELLF.

This clonotype was recorded a few times. The chain links TRBV9 to TRBJ1-1; possibly TRBD1 for D (5 bases). Trimming shortened V by 0 bases and J by 1 base, and 7 bases separated the two germline ends. CDR3 length: 14 residues. Germline V lookup: CDR1 SGDLS, CDR2 YYNGEE. CDR3 protein: CASSVGGENTEAFF. The CDR3 bases are TGTGCCAGCAGCGTAGGGGGCGAGAACACTGAAGCTTTCTTT.

This clonotype occurred many times. This chain uses TRBV20-1 with TRBJ2-5, with TRBD1 matching 8 bases. The junction had 11 bases not matched to a gene; V was cut back by 2 bases and J by 0 bases. CDR3 length: 17 amino acids. Germline assignment: CDR1 DFQATT and CDR2 SNEGSKA (reference sequence). DNA for the CDR3: TGCAGTGCTAGATTTTCCCTCGGACAGGGCTACCAAGAGACCCAGTACTTC. Translated, it gives CSARFSLGQGYQETQYF.

This clonotype came up many times. The chain employs TRBV5-1 and TRBJ2-1; no clear D gene. V was pared by 5 bases and J by 2 bases, with 17 bases between. CDR3 size: 16 residues. Germline V gene data show CDR1 as SGHRS and CDR2 as YFSETQ. This CDR3 reads CASSYPKDGTYNEQFF. The CDR3 bases are TGCGCCAGCAGTTACCCTAAGGACGGCACCTACAATGAGCAGTTCTTC.

Note on this clonotype: In this CDR3 the conserved last residue, phenylalanine or tryptophan, is missing, so a read error is likely. V usage is TRBV19 and J usage is TRBJ1-3, with D unresolved. The CDR3 length is 16 residues. Deletions cut 2 bases from V and 0 bases from J, with 11 bases between. Germline loops: CDR1 LNHDA, CDR2 SQIVND (reference sequence). The CDR3 is CASSISWGYSGNTIYS. For the CDR3, the DNA is TGTGCCAGTAGTATAAGTTGGGGATACTCTGGAAACACCATATATTCT.

This clonotype has a count of ten or more. The rearrangement uses TRBV20-1 and TRBJ2-1; 8 nucleotides line up with TRBD2. V dropped 6 bases and J dropped 4; count of bases not matched to a gene: 8. Germline values: CDR1 DFQATT, CDR2 SNEGSKA (reference sequence). The length of the CDR3 is 14 residues. CDR3 residues: CSAKPAGAYNEQFF. The CDR3 DNA follows: TGCAGTGCCAAGCCAGCGGGGGCGTACAATGAGCAGTTCTTC.

This clonotype came up many times. The chain uses TRBV7-9 and TRBJ1-5; 7 bases align to TRBD1. The J segment lost 5 bases and the V segment lost 1 base, leaving 8 bases of the junction unmatched. CDR3 length equals 16 residues. Germline V gives CDR1 SEHNR, CDR2 FQNEAQ (reference sequence). In nucleotides, the CDR3 is TGTGCCAGCAGCTTAGGAGGCAGGGGGTGGGATCAGCCCCAGCATTTT. Translating gives CASSLGGRGWDQPQHF.

This clonotype was observed many times. The rearrangement links TRBV2 to TRBJ2-3; 9 bases map to TRBD1. Germline V gives CDR1 SNHLY, CDR2 FYNNEI. The CDR3 covers 16 residues. V trimming: 6 bases; J trimming: 3 bases; junction bases outside the gene matches: 10. CDR3 sequence: CASRSQGAIRTDTQYF. Here the CDR3 DNA reads TGTGCCAGCAGGTCACAGGGGGCGATTAGAACAGATACGCAGTATTTT.

There are many counts of this clonotype. The chain employs TRBV2 and TRBJ2-7; the D gene could be TRBD1 or TRBD2 (6 bases each). V shed 6 bases and J shed 3 bases, with 18 bases lying between them. CDR1 is SNHLY and CDR2 is FYNNEI in the germline V gene. The CDR3 covers 15 residues. The CDR3 region is CASSDVRGVVYEQYF. The DNA for the CDR3 is TGTGCCAGCAGCGACGTGAGGGGGGTAGTCTACGAGCAGTACTTC.

This clonotype was detected only a few times. A read error is possible here, since a much larger clone lies one base away. Written as DNA, the CDR3 is TGTGCCAGCAGCTCAGCGGCTCTCACGGGGGATGAGCAGCTCTTC. Translated, it gives CASSSAALTGDEQLF. The chain links TRBV7-2 to TRBJ2-1; possible D gene TRBD2, 6 bases. CDR3 length: 15 residues. Germline CDR1 is SGHTA and CDR2 is FQGNSA. Complete variable domain (other parts from reference TRBV7-2 and TRBJ2-1): GAGVSQSPSNKVTEKGKDVELRCDPISGHTALYWYRQSLGQGLEFLIYFQGNSAPDKSGLPSDRFSAERTGGSVSTLTIQRTQQEDSAVYLCASSSAALTGDEQLFGPGTRLTVL.

This clonotype was seen ten or more times. This chain links TRBV30 with TRBJ1-4, with D tentatively TRBD1 (5 bases). The germline gives CDR1 GTSNPN, CDR2 SVGIG (reference sequence). The CDR3 contains 12 residues. Trimming took off 3 bases at V and 7 bases at J, with 9 bases between the two ends. CDR3 protein: CAWSRGSEKLFF. CDR3 DNA: TGTGCCTGGAGCCGGGGGTCTGAAAAACTGTTTTTT.

To note about this clonotype: This may be a read error, as it is one base from a much larger clone. V gene TRBV5-1 combines with J gene TRBJ2-1; D not resolved. This CDR3 region has 14 residues. Germline V lookup: CDR1 SGHRS, CDR2 YFSETQ. CDR3 residues: CAGSLNGPDNEQFF. The CDR3 nucleotides are TGCGCCGGCAGCTTGAATGGACCAGACAATGAGCAGTTCTTC.

The chain employs TRBV20-1 and TRBJ1-6, with 7 bases aligning to TRBD1. The CDR3 is 16 amino acids. V lost 0 bases and J lost 9; bases outside the gene matches: 11. CDR1 is DFQATT and CDR2 is SNEGSKA in the germline V gene (reference sequence). The CDR3 here is CSARDRDRVEGSPLHF. CDR3 bases: TGCAGTGCTAGAGACCGGGACAGAGTTGAAGGTTCACCCCTCCACTTT.

Regarding this clonotype: The junction departs from the called germline gene at one end, perhaps through a read error. The chain couples TRBV7-7 to TRBJ2-7; TRBD1 matches at 7 bases. Germline-derived CDR1 and CDR2 are SSHAT and FNYEAQ (reference sequence). This CDR3 contains 15 residues. The CDR3 reads CASSARTGVAYEQYF. In DNA, the CDR3 is TGTGCTAGCAGTGCCAGAACAGGGGTTGCCTACGAGCAGTACTTC.

This clonotype was picked up many times. The J gene is TRBJ2-6, the V gene TRBV5-6; D is perhaps TRBD1 (5 bases). This CDR3 is 15 amino acids long. Trimming took off 1 base at V and 4 bases at J, with 9 bases between the two ends. Germline V lookup: CDR1 SGHDT, CDR2 YYEEEE. The DNA for the CDR3 is TGTGCCAGCAGCTTGAGGGGCTCGGGGGCCAACGTCCTGACTTTC. Amino acids: CASSLRGSGANVLTF.

The chain recombines TRBV2 with TRBJ2-7; D may be TRBD1 or TRBD2 (5 bases each). The CDR3 covers 21 residues. V lost 8 bases to trimming and J lost 3 bases, with 38 bases between them. Germline CDR1 and CDR2: SNHLY and FYNNEI. The CDR3 nucleotides are TGTGCCAGCTCACCATACCCAATGGTCCTAATGGTAGGGGAACTAGGCTACGAGCAGTACTTC. Its translation is CASSPYPMVLMVGELGYEQYF. The full variable domain, rest sourced from reference TRBV2 and TRBJ2-7, is EPEVTQTPSHQVTQMGQEVILRCVPISNHLYFYWYRQILGQKVEFLVSFYNNEISEKSEIFDDQFSVERPDGSNFTLKIRSTKLEDSAMYFCASSPYPMVLMVGELGYEQYFGPGTRLTVT.

The table lists this clonotype with a count of one. V is TRBV29-1 and J is TRBJ1-4; the D is unclear. The germline V gene encodes CDR1 SQVTM and CDR2 ANQGSEA. V lost 4 bases and J lost 5, with 11 bases in between. This CDR3 is built from 13 residues. The CDR3 sequence: CSVGYGRNEKLFF. CDR3 nucleotide sequence: TGCAGCGTTGGGTACGGGAGGAATGAAAAACTGTTTTTT.

This clonotype was detected many times. The chain combines TRBV30 with TRBJ1-5; 9 bases align to TRBD1. The CDR3 spans 14 residues. V lost 4 bases to trimming and J lost 2 bases; unmatched junction nucleotides: 3. Germline-derived CDR1 and CDR2 are GTSNPN and SVGIG (reference sequence). This CDR3 reads CAWTGDRGNQPQHF. The CDR3 DNA sequence: TGTGCCTGGACTGGGGACAGGGGCAATCAGCCCCAGCATTTT.

This clonotype was counted between two and nine times. A much larger clone is a single base away; this may be a read error. CDR3 nucleotide sequence: TGCAGTGTTGGAGCAGCCTACGAGCAGTCCTTC. Translating gives CSVGAAYEQSF. The rearrangement links TRBV20-1 to TRBJ2-7; D is unclear. The CDR3 runs to 11 residues. The germline gives CDR1 DFQATT, CDR2 SNEGSKA (reference sequence).

This clonotype was detected a few times. The chain uses TRBV28 and TRBJ1-6, with a weak D call TRBD1 (5 bases). This CDR3 is 14 amino acids long. V shed 5 bases and J shed 14 bases, with 19 bases lying between them. In germline, CDR1 is MDHEN, CDR2 SYDVKM. For the CDR3, the DNA is TGTGCCAGCAGTGTTGGGGAGGGCCGAGGGGCCCTCCACTTT. Encoded protein: CASSVGEGRGALHF.

Ten or more counts support this clonotype. This chain connects TRBV7-3 to TRBJ2-1, with 8 bases lining up with TRBD2. V shed 1 base and J 3 bases; nucleotides not matched to a gene: 5. Germline-derived CDR1 and CDR2 are SGHTA and FQGTGA. This CDR3 contains 16 residues. CDR3 bases: TGTGCCAGCAGCTTAAAGGGGACTAGTAGCTACAATGAGCAGTTCTTC. This translates into CASSLKGTSSYNEQFF.

This clonotype was recorded many times. The V call is TRBV19, the J call TRBJ2-5; 9 bases are shared with TRBD2. Germline CDR1 and CDR2: LNHDA and SQIVND (reference sequence). Trimming cost V 3 bases and J 2 bases; bases outside gene matches: 10. CDR3 length: 17 residues. The CDR3 loop reads CASSMEASGAQQETQYF. Here the CDR3 DNA reads TGTGCCAGTAGTATGGAAGCTAGCGGGGCCCAACAAGAGACCCAGTACTTC.

CDR3 in amino acids: CSLSSGLYNEQFF. The CDR3 nucleotides are TGCAGCCTCTCTAGCGGACTATACAATGAGCAGTTCTTC. This sequence joins TRBV29-1 and TRBJ2-1, with 7 positions matching TRBD2. Trimming took 8 bases from V and 4 from J; bases not matched to a gene: 8. Germline V lookup: CDR1 SQVTM, CDR2 ANQGSEA. This CDR3 region has 13 residues.

Many counts were recorded for this clonotype. The rearrangement joins TRBV20-1 to TRBJ1-2; weak D call: TRBD1 (5 bases). This CDR3 comprises 13 residues. Trimming cost V 1 base and J 5 bases, with 11 bases left between them. The germline V gene has CDR1 DFQATT and CDR2 SNEGSKA (reference sequence). CDR3 sequence (DNA): TGCAGTGCTAGAGCAGACAGCGAATATGGCTACACCTTC. As protein: CSARADSEYGYTF.

The table lists this clonotype with many counts. Since a much larger clone is just one base distant, this may be a read error. V gene TRBV20-1 combines with J gene TRBJ1-6; no reliable D call. There are 12 residues in the CDR3. The germline V gene encodes CDR1 DFQATT and CDR2 SNEGSKA (reference sequence). In DNA form, the CDR3 reads TGCAGTGCTTCAGACCGTAATTCACCCCCCCACTTT. It translates to CSASDRNSPPHF.